Listed here are 18 T cell receptor beta chains from one sample, sequenced in a study of cytomegalovirus exposure and HLA in healthy donors. PCR involved 60 Vbeta and 13 Jbeta primers. Sequencing used immunoSEQ multiplex PCR; TCRdb keeps in-frame clones, though not all of them. The sample includes just over 200,000 clones, approximately 78% of them seen just once. The source material was PBMCs. These receptor sequences come from a woman aged 40-49 years in good health and CMV-seronegative.

The V call is TRBV19, the J call TRBJ1-2; unclear D gene. CDR1 and CDR2 from the germline V gene are LNHDA and SQIVND (reference sequence). The germline V and J ends were trimmed by 10 bases and 0 bases, with 6 bases remaining between them. The CDR3 consists of 11 residues. This chain's CDR3 is CAISANYGYTF. The CDR3 bases are TGTGCCATAAGCGCTAACTATGGCTACACCTTC.

To note about this clone: Other DNA sequences in this specimen translate into the identical CDR3. The rearrangement uses TRBV28 and TRBJ1-5; D not certain. CDR1 and CDR2 from the germline V gene are MDHEN and SYDVKM. There are 12 residues in the CDR3. V was cut by 6 bases and J by 3 bases, with 6 bases left in between. The CDR3 spells CASSLLNQPQHF. The CDR3 DNA sequence: TGTGCCAGCAGCCTTCTCAATCAGCCCCAGCATTTT.

The chain joins TRBV4-2 to TRBJ2-3, with 7 bases lining up with TRBD2. Losses at the gene ends were 3 bases for V and 4 bases for J; bases not matched to a gene: 10. CDR1 and CDR2 (germline): LGHNA, YNFKEQ. This CDR3 is built from 16 residues. The CDR3 region is CASSQGSLGGSDTQYF. The CDR3 DNA reads as TGTGCCAGCAGCCAGGGGTCTCTCGGGGGGTCAGATACGCAGTATTTT.

The chain uses TRBV7-6 and TRBJ2-1, with 7 bases fitting TRBD2. Germline-derived CDR1 and CDR2 are SGHVS and FNYEAQ. The CDR3 has 17 amino acids. Trimming cost V 0 bases and J 4 bases; bases outside gene matches: 9. The CDR3 reads CASSLAPGGEAYNEQFF. The CDR3 region has the DNA TGTGCCAGCAGCTTAGCGCCGGGGGGAGAAGCTTACAATGAGCAGTTCTTC.

Comments on this clone: Other DNA sequences in this specimen translate into the identical CDR3. The rearrangement links TRBV18 to TRBJ2-7; 11 bases map to TRBD1. Germline CDR1 KGHSH, CDR2 LQKENI. With V trimmed by 3 bases and J by 2 bases, 3 bases remained unmatched. The CDR3 is 15 residues long. CDR3 DNA: TGTGCCAGCTCACCCGGGACAGGGGGTACCTACGAGCAGTACTTC. Translated, it gives CASSPGTGGTYEQYF.

The CDR3 here is CASSISAGGTEAFF. The DNA of the CDR3 is TGTGCCAGTAGTATTTCGGCAGGCGGGACTGAAGCTTTCTTT. V is TRBV19 and J is TRBJ1-1; D uncertain. The CDR3 sequence is 14 residues long. Germline CDR1 LNHDA, CDR2 SQIVND (reference sequence). Trimming took off 3 bases at V and 5 bases at J, with 13 bases between the two ends.

The rearrangement joins TRBV6-1 to TRBJ1-3; D call uncertain. Trimming shortened V by 0 bases and J by 4 bases, and 10 bases separated the two germline ends. The length of the CDR3 is 15 residues. Per the germline V gene, CDR1 is MNHNS and CDR2 is SASEGT. Here the CDR3 DNA reads TGTGCCAGCAGTGAAGCGGCGGGAGCAGGAAACACCATATATTTT. This translates into CASSEAAGAGNTIYF.

Written as DNA, the CDR3 is TGTGCCAGCAGCTCCAACCAGGGGTTTGGAAACACCATATATTTT. This codes for CASSSNQGFGNTIYF. The chain joins TRBV5-4 to TRBJ1-3; D may be TRBD1 (6 bases). Looked up from germline, CDR1 is SGHNT and CDR2 is YYREEE (reference sequence). Trimming pared 3 bases from V and 3 bases from J, leaving 13 bases between. The CDR3 consists of 15 residues.

The chain is built from TRBV28 and TRBJ1-2, with D maybe TRBD1 (6 bases). Germline CDR1 is MDHEN and CDR2 is SYDVKM. V was clipped by 6 bases and J by 4 bases, with 15 bases between them. The CDR3 length is 14 residues. The CDR3 sequence: CASRKTGLGYGYTF. The CDR3 DNA follows: TGTGCCAGCAGGAAAACAGGGCTTGGCTATGGCTACACCTTC.

The CDR3 DNA follows: TGTGCCAGCAGTGAAGGGATTTGGGACAGGTCTAACTATGGCTACACCTTC. As protein: CASSEGIWDRSNYGYTF. The V call is TRBV25-1, the J call TRBJ1-2; 8 bases are a match to TRBD1. Germline V gene sequence: CDR1 MGHDK, CDR2 SYGVNS. The CDR3 sequence is 17 residues long. V was clipped by 2 bases and J by 0 bases; unmatched bases: 8.

This chain connects TRBV6-6 to TRBJ2-2, with 7 bases matching TRBD2. This CDR3 comprises 16 residues. CDR1 is MNHNY, CDR2 SVGAGI, per germline (reference sequence). Trimming cost V 6 bases and J 9 bases; bases outside gene matches: 16. CDR3: CASSTGRGSLQRELFF. The CDR3 coding sequence is TGTGCCAGCAGCACGGGGCGGGGGTCTCTGCAGCGGGAGCTGTTTTTT.

The rearrangement uses TRBV7-2 and TRBJ1-1; maybe TRBD1 (5 bases). CDR3 length equals 15 residues. In germline, CDR1 is SGHTA, CDR2 FQGNSA. Trimming shortened V by 7 bases and J by 5 bases, and 20 bases separated the two germline ends. The CDR3 sequence is CASNSWGGMGTEAFF. CDR3 nucleotide sequence: TGTGCCAGCAACTCCTGGGGGGGAATGGGGACTGAAGCTTTCTTT.

CDR3 residues: CASSQDRGSGREQYF. CDR3 coding DNA: TGTGCCAGCAGCCAAGATCGTGGTAGCGGGAGGGAACAGTACTTC. This chain uses TRBV4-2 with TRBJ2-7; 11 bases fit TRBD2. V shed 0 bases, J shed 10 bases, and the junction held 8 bases outside the gene matches. Germline V lookup: CDR1 LGHNA, CDR2 YNFKEQ. This CDR3 spans 15 amino acids.

This clone appeared once. This rearrangement joins TRBV10-3 to TRBJ1-3; 8 nucleotides line up with TRBD1. Germline values: CDR1 ENHRY, CDR2 SYGVKD. Losses at the gene ends were 6 bases for V and 4 bases for J; bases not matched to a gene: 2. The CDR3 runs to 13 residues. CDR3 loop: CAIRTGDGNTIYF. The CDR3 DNA sequence: TGTGCCATCAGGACAGGGGACGGAAACACCATATATTTT.

The chain employs TRBV5-3 and TRBJ1-5, with D possibly TRBD1 on 6 matching bases. TRBV5-3 is an ORF, with its function uncertain. Trimming took off 5 bases at V and 4 bases at J, with 13 bases between the two ends. The CDR3 is made up of 14 amino acids. The CDR3 sequence: CARSSGQFNQPQHF. DNA of the CDR3: TGTGCCAGAAGTTCTGGACAGTTTAATCAGCCCCAGCATTTT.

V usage is TRBV5-4 and J usage is TRBJ2-2, with 7 nucleotides matching TRBD1. Germline CDR1 reads SGHNT; CDR2 reads YYREEE (reference sequence). The CDR3 is 14 amino acids. The junction had 7 bases not matched to a gene; V was cut back by 4 bases and J by 7 bases. The CDR3 nucleotides read TGTGCCAGCAGCGGACACAGGGGCGTCGGGGAGCTGTTTTTT. Encoded protein: CASSGHRGVGELFF.

V usage is TRBV28 and J usage is TRBJ1-4, with D maybe TRBD1 (6 bases). Between the trimmed V and J ends, which lost 5 bases and 2 bases, there was a span of 15 bases. This CDR3 contains 16 residues. Germline V gene sequence: CDR1 MDHEN, CDR2 SYDVKM. This CDR3 is CASSGTGTGTNEKLFF. In DNA, the CDR3 is TGTGCCAGCAGTGGCACAGGGACGGGCACTAATGAAAAACTGTTTTTT.

The chain uses TRBV7-3 and TRBJ2-1, with D possibly TRBD2 on 6 matching bases. Between the trimmed V and J ends, which lost 5 bases and 0 bases, there was a span of 20 bases. The length of the CDR3 is 18 residues. From germline, CDR1 is SGHTA and CDR2 FQGTGA. The CDR3 protein is CASSRYWGSRGSYNEQFF. The CDR3 region has the DNA TGTGCCAGCAGCAGATATTGGGGGTCGCGGGGCTCCTACAATGAGCAGTTCTTC.